Given below is one T cell receptor beta chain in context. Clones were read by immunoSEQ multiplex PCR, and TCRdb kept only the in-frame ones, dropping some. The repertoire holds approximately 86,000 clones, with approximately 89% as singletons. Germline V CDR1 and CDR2: KGHSH, LQKENI. With 2 bases removed from V and 8 bases from J, the gap between germline ends came to 7 bases. The CDR3 is made up of 12 amino acids. This sample was included in a study of control samples from healthy donors and cancer patients. The J gene is TRBJ1-3, the V gene TRBV18, with D unresolved. The receptor comes from a man aged 25-45 years in good health. Specimen: blood. CDR3 DNA: TGTGCCAGCTCACCATCAGGAGACACCATATATTTT. Amino acids: CASSPSGDTIYF.